This T cell receptor beta chain comes out of a study of radiotherapy plus CTLA-4 blockade in lung cancer. On the study more broadly: Among patients, 15% to 20% showed objective responses, and approximately 30% had disease control.

The protocol was immunoSEQ multiplex PCR, while the TCRdb copy is restricted to in-frame clones and leaves out a portion. The sample has tens of thousands of clones; about 76% are singletons. Findings of the study overall: The study found tumor-derived TCR clones expanded in blood after radiotherapy plus ipilimumab. Dynamics of early blood T cell clones, together with interferon-beta, were reportedly the best predictors of response.

The CDR3 is made up of 14 amino acids. V gave up 1 base and J gave up 6 bases, with 12 bases separating them. Germline V gene lookup returns CDR1 SGHTA and CDR2 FQGNSA. On this clone: Its specificity is not known.

The chain employs TRBV7-2 and TRBJ1-2, with D maybe TRBD1 (5 bases). The receptor's source is a human donor with non-small cell lung cancer who had a complete response to radiotherapy plus ipilimumab. Sequencing used peripheral blood, obtained from a patient treated with radiotherapy plus ipilimumab. The CDR3, as DNA: TGTGCCAGCAGCTTAGAGCGGGGCTCGAATGGCTACACCTTC. Its protein is CASSLERGSNGYTF.